These 18 T cell receptor beta chains originate from one sample sequenced in a study of technical replicates of blood from several donors. Clones were read by immunoSEQ multiplex PCR, and TCRdb kept only the in-frame ones, dropping some. The sample contains 13,000 to 15,000 clones, about 85% of which appear only once. The sample taken for sequencing was PBMCs. Receptor source: a human donor in good health.

The V and J genes are TRBV5-6 and TRBJ2-7; 7 nucleotides agree with TRBD1. The CDR3 runs 15 residues. Unmatched junction bases numbered 7, after V lost 2 bases and J lost 2 bases. Per germline, CDR1 SGHDT and CDR2 YYEEEE. The CDR3 reads CASSLGGRGAYEQYF. The CDR3 coding sequence is TGTGCCAGCAGCTTAGGGGGCAGAGGGGCCTACGAGCAGTACTTC.

The chain employs TRBV7-2 and TRBJ1-5, with D uncertain. The germline V and J ends were trimmed by 6 bases and 1 base, with 10 bases remaining between them. Germline-derived CDR1 and CDR2 are SGHTA and FQGNSA. The CDR3 length is 14 residues. This CDR3 reads CASSYQASNQPQHF. For the CDR3, the DNA is TGTGCCAGCAGTTACCAGGCCAGCAATCAGCCCCAGCATTTT.

The V gene is TRBV6-1, the J gene TRBJ1-1; D remains ambiguous. The V gene's germline CDR1 is MNHNS and CDR2 SASEGT. The CDR3 has 15 amino acids. V was clipped by 7 bases and J by 2 bases, with 17 bases between them. For the CDR3, the DNA is TGTGCCAGCAACTTTTCCGGGAGAAAAAACACTGAAGCTTTCTTT. This gives the protein CASNFSGRKNTEAFF.

This clone appeared once. The chain joins TRBV5-1 to TRBJ2-2, with 13 bases fitting TRBD2. The germline V gene encodes CDR1 SGHRS and CDR2 YFSETQ. J gave up 2 bases and V 4 bases, and 2 bases lay outside the gene matches. The CDR3 spans 16 residues. CDR3 residues: CASSLGLAGNTGELFF. In nucleotides, the CDR3 is TGCGCCAGCAGCCTGGGACTAGCGGGAAACACCGGGGAGCTGTTTTTT.

The chain joins TRBV6-6 to TRBJ2-7; 10 bases fit TRBD2. The CDR3 has 16 amino acids. The junction had 12 bases not matched to a gene; V was cut back by 6 bases and J by 4 bases. The germline gives CDR1 MNHNY, CDR2 SVGAGI (reference sequence). CDR3 residues: CASSPRTGTSVYEQYF. For the CDR3, the DNA is TGTGCCAGCAGCCCCCGAACCGGGACTAGCGTTTACGAGCAGTACTTC.

The V call is TRBV5-5, the J call TRBJ1-5; TRBD1 is a possible D gene (5 bases). The CDR3 is made up of 14 amino acids. Trimming removed 0 bases at V and 1 base at J, with 5 bases between. The germline V gene encodes CDR1 SGHKS and CDR2 YYEKEE (reference sequence). CDR3 loop: CASSLGTSNQPQHF. The CDR3 DNA sequence: TGTGCCAGCAGCTTGGGGACAAGCAATCAGCCCCAGCATTTT.

The chain recombines TRBV4-1 with TRBJ2-5, with unresolved D. The CDR3 loop spans 13 amino acids. Germline CDR1 is MGHRA and CDR2 is YSYEKL. The V end lost 1 base, the J end lost 2 bases, and 5 bases lay between the germline ends. This CDR3 reads CASSQARQETQYF. The CDR3 DNA is TGCGCCAGCAGCCAAGCTCGTCAAGAGACCCAGTACTTC.

The chain recombines TRBV2 with TRBJ2-1; D possibly corresponds to TRBD1 (6 bases). Germline CDR1 SNHLY, CDR2 FYNNEI. This CDR3 region has 13 residues. Trimming stripped 1 base from V and 7 bases from J, with 8 bases between. The CDR3 sequence: CASSEDRVNEQFF. Written as DNA, the CDR3 is TGTGCCAGCAGTGAAGACAGGGTAAATGAGCAGTTCTTC. The full variable domain, with the rest looked up from reference TRBV2 and TRBJ2-1, is EPEVTQTPSHQVTQMGQEVILRCVPISNHLYFYWYRQILGQKVEFLVSFYNNEISEKSEIFDDQFSVERPDGSNFTLKIRSTKLEDSAMYFCASSEDRVNEQFFGPGTRLTVL.

V usage is TRBV2 and J usage is TRBJ2-2; 10 bases are a match to TRBD1. The germline V gene encodes CDR1 SNHLY and CDR2 FYNNEI. V lost 6 bases, J lost 5 bases, and 3 bases stayed unmatched. CDR3 size: 14 residues. The CDR3 DNA reads as TGTGCCAGCAGGGGACAGGGGTTTACCGGGGAGCTGTTTTTT. Translation: CASRGQGFTGELFF.

The chain has TRBV2 and TRBJ2-1; perhaps TRBD1 as D (5 bases). This CDR3 is built from 13 residues. Germline CDR1 reads SNHLY; CDR2 reads FYNNEI. The V and J ends lost 7 bases and 7 bases respectively, with 14 bases between them. Here the CDR3 DNA reads TGTGCCAGCAACATGGGGCGCGAAAATGAGCAGTTCTTC. Its translation is CASNMGRENEQFF.

This clone was found once. The chain has TRBV10-2 and TRBJ1-3; 7 bases fit TRBD1. There are 15 residues in the CDR3. The V gene's germline CDR1 is WSHSY and CDR2 SAAADI. The V segment lost 3 bases and the J segment 3 bases; nucleotides outside the gene matches: 5. The CDR3 here is CASSDATGSGNTIYF. In DNA form, the CDR3 reads TGCGCCAGCAGTGATGCGACAGGGAGTGGAAACACCATATATTTT.

The chain employs TRBV29-1 and TRBJ2-1, with unresolved D. Germline CDR1 SQVTM, CDR2 ANQGSEA. Trimming removed 4 bases from V and 5 bases from J, with 12 bases in between. The CDR3 loop spans 13 amino acids. The chain's CDR3 is CSVAWQINNEQFF. The CDR3 bases are TGCAGCGTTGCTTGGCAGATAAACAATGAGCAGTTCTTC.

V gene TRBV5-1 combines with J gene TRBJ2-5; the D is unclear. The V gene lost 9 bases and the J gene lost 5 bases, with 23 bases spanning the gap. The CDR3 has 15 amino acids. Per germline, CDR1 SGHRS and CDR2 YFSETQ. CDR3 amino acids: CATRRGGVSWETQYF. CDR3 coding DNA: TGCGCCACCCGCCGAGGTGGAGTCTCGTGGGAGACCCAGTACTTC.

The V gene is TRBV15, the J gene TRBJ2-1; 13 bases match TRBD2. The CDR3 sequence is 17 residues long. V lost 4 bases, J lost 9 bases, and 12 bases stayed unmatched. Germline CDR1 LNHNV, CDR2 YYDKDF (reference sequence). The CDR3 sequence is CATSTQPGLAGWGEQFF. The DNA for the CDR3 is TGTGCCACCAGCACTCAACCGGGACTAGCGGGATGGGGTGAGCAGTTCTTC.

This chain joins TRBV2 and TRBJ2-5, with TRBD2 identical over 13 bases. V shed 6 bases and J 5 bases; nucleotides not matched to a gene: 6. This CDR3 has 15 residues. CDR1 SNHLY and CDR2 FYNNEI come from the germline V gene. The CDR3 region has the DNA TGTGCCAGCAGCGGGACTAGCGGGGTTGAGGAGACCCAGTACTTC. It specifies CASSGTSGVEETQYF.

The V call is TRBV6-6, the J call TRBJ1-2, with 8 bases identical to TRBD1. The CDR3 has 15 residues. The germline V gene encodes CDR1 MNHNY and CDR2 SVGAGI (reference sequence). J gave up 5 bases and V 6 bases, and 11 bases lay outside the gene matches. The DNA of the CDR3 is TGTGCCAGCAGCCCCCGGACAGGGCGTCCTTATGGCTACACCTTC. Amino acids: CASSPRTGRPYGYTF.

As for this clone: This likely comes from a read error, as the CDR3 has no conserved phenylalanine or tryptophan at its end. The chain recombines TRBV19 with TRBJ1-1, with D unresolved. The CDR3 sequence is 15 residues long. Trimming left V 4 bases short and J 6 bases short, with 18 bases between. Germline V CDR1 and CDR2: LNHDA, SQIVND (reference sequence). This CDR3 is CASSRQVFEGSEAFS. The CDR3 DNA follows: TGTGCCAGTAGTAGGCAGGTCTTTGAAGGTTCTGAAGCTTTCTCT.

The chain combines TRBV28 with TRBJ1-4; 10 bases align to TRBD1. The CDR3 covers 18 residues. V lost 6 bases to trimming and J lost 7 bases; unmatched junction nucleotides: 17. Germline values: CDR1 MDHEN, CDR2 SYDVKM. For the CDR3, the DNA is TGTGCCAGCAGCCTAATCCCTTATTCCGGGACAGGGGTTGAAAAACTGTTTTTT. This translates into CASSLIPYSGTGVEKLFF.